These T cell receptor beta chains were read from a single sample in a study of cytomegalovirus exposure and HLA in healthy donors. The assay was immunoSEQ multiplex PCR, and TCRdb's table has in-frame clones only and misses some. The repertoire holds about 84,000 clones, with around 68% as singletons. Sequencing was done on a sample of PBMCs. The receptors here all came from a woman aged 40 to 50 in good health and CMV-seropositive. Both conserved end residues are part of each CDR3. Each record gives: clone size, J gene, V gene, D gene, CDR3 DNA, CDR3 protein. D genes are given only for firm matches. The size entry is marked missing in some rows and otherwise reads once, few, many or a size class.

>few|TRBJ2-1|TRBV9|TRBD2
TGTGCCAGCAGCGGAGCCTCGGGACTAGCGGGTCTCTCCTACAATGAGCAGTTCTTC
CASSGASGLAGLSYNEQFF
>.|TRBJ2-7|TRBV5-1|.
TGCGCCAGCAGCGGGGACACATTGAGCGAGCAGTACTTC
CASSGDTLSEQYF
>few|TRBJ2-1|TRBV29-1|.
TGCAGCGTTTCTAAAGGGGTGCTCGACAATGAGCAGTTCTTC
CSVSKGVLDNEQFF
>.|TRBJ2-7|TRBV7-8|TRBD2
TGTGCCAGCAGCTCACCGGGAGGGGAGGCACGGGCTCAGTACTTC
CASSSPGGEARAQYF
>.|TRBJ2-5|TRBV10-3|.
TGTGCCATCAGTGCTAGGCAAGAGACCCAGTACTTC
CAISARQETQYF
>.|TRBJ2-4|TRBV28|TRBD2
TGTGCCAGCACGGGGGGAAGGGTGGCCAAAAACATTCAGTACTTC
CASTGGRVAKNIQYF
>.|TRBJ2-7|TRBV19|.
TGTGCCAGTAGTATAGGAGGCCTAAGCGAGCAGTACTTC
CASSIGGLSEQYF
>.|TRBJ2-7|TRBV27|TRBD2
TGTGCCAGCAGTTCACGCTGGGGACTAGCGGGATCCTACGAGCAGTACTTC
CASSSRWGLAGSYEQYF
>.|TRBJ2-3|TRBV10-1|TRBD1
TGCGCCAGCAGCAATCTTCGGACAGGTCGAGGGACAGATACGCAGTATTTT
CASSNLRTGRGTDTQYF
>few|TRBJ2-7|TRBV6-6|.
TGTGCCAGCAGCTCCGAGGGTCACTCCTCCTACGAGCAGTACTTC
CASSSEGHSSYEQYF
>.|TRBJ2-1|TRBV14|TRBD2
TGTGCCAGCAGCCAAGGAGCCGGGAGGGCGGGGAATGAGCAGTTCTTC
CASSQGAGRAGNEQFF
>.|TRBJ2-2|TRBV29-1|TRBD1
TGCAGCGTTGGTGGGACAGGGTTCACCGGGGAGCTGTTTTTT
CSVGGTGFTGELFF
>.|TRBJ2-2|TRBV4-3|.
TGCGCCAGCAGCCAAGTTAGCACCGGGGAGCTGTTTTTT
CASSQVSTGELFF
>.|TRBJ2-6|TRBV10-3|.
TGTGCCACCAGTGGTCAACTCTCTGGGGCCAACGTCCTGACTTTC
CATSGQLSGANVLTF
>.|TRBJ1-2|TRBV7-9|.
TGTGCCAGCAGCCCCACACAGGGAAGCGCCTATGGCTACACCTTC
CASSPTQGSAYGYTF
>.|TRBJ2-7|TRBV21-1|.
TGTGCCAGCAGCAAAGCGCTTTTGGGGACTAGCGGGAGCTCACCCTCCTACGAGCAGTACTTC
CASSKALLGTSGSSPSYEQYF
>.|TRBJ1-5|TRBV9|.
TGTGCCAGCAGCCCTCAGGACAGTCCTAGCAATCAGCCCCAGCATTTT
CASSPQDSPSNQPQHF
>few|TRBJ2-7|TRBV5-1|.
TGCGCCAGCAGCCTAGCGCGGCAGGGTGGATCCTACGAGCAGTACTTC
CASSLARQGGSYEQYF
>.|TRBJ2-7|TRBV27|.
TGTGCCAGCAGTTTATTCGGCTCAAGGAGCTCCTACGAGCAGTACTTC
CASSLFGSRSSYEQYF
>few|TRBJ2-2|TRBV2|.
TGTGCCAGCAGTGACCCTAGCGAGAACGGGGAGCTGTTTTTT
CASSDPSENGELFF
>.|TRBJ1-5|TRBV28|.
TGTGCCAGCTCGAAGAGGAATTTCCGGAGCAATCAGCCCCAGCATTTT
CASSKRNFRSNQPQHF
>.|TRBJ2-7|TRBV9|TRBD1
TGTGCCAGCAGCGTAGGCTGGGACAGGAGCTCCTACGAGCAGTACTTC
CASSVGWDRSSYEQYF
>few|TRBJ2-3|TRBV5-1|.
TGCGCCAGCAGCTTACTAGCTCCCACAGATACGCAGTATTTT
CASSLLAPTDTQYF
>.|TRBJ2-1|TRBV7-2|.
TGTGCCAGCAGCTTGTTTGGCGGGAAGAACAACGATGAGCAGTTCTTC
CASSLFGGKNNDEQFF